Listed below are T cell receptor beta chains from one sample, sequenced in a study of OX40 agonist ivuxolimab in advanced cancers. TCRdb's copy holds only in-frame clones and misses some; the assay was immunoSEQ multiplex PCR. The profile shows tens of thousands of clones, almost 90% of them singletons. This material consisted of CD4+ or CD8+ T cells sorted from blood, taken in a trial of the OX40 agonist ivuxolimab. The origin of the receptors is an adult with an advanced solid tumor such as melanoma, head and neck, liver or kidney cancer. Each CDR3 is given with its conserved first and last residue. D genes are given only for firm matches. Size is omitted from some rows. Given values are once, few, many or a class for expanded clones.

j_call clone_size d_call v_call cdr3_nt cdr3_aa
TRBJ2-2 NA NA TRBV5-1 TGCGCCAGCAGCTTGGAGTCAGGGGTGAACACCGGGGAGCTGTTTTTT CASSLESGVNTGELFF
TRBJ1-1 medium-sized TRBD1 TRBV6-5 TGTGCCAGCAGTTATGGAGACAGGGCGGGCACTGAAGCTTTCTTT CASSYGDRAGTEAFF
TRBJ2-2 NA NA TRBV5-4 TGTGCCAGCAGCCAGACGGGCGGGAACACCGGGGAGCTGTTTTTT CASSQTGGNTGELFF
TRBJ1-4 NA NA TRBV18 TGTGCCAGCTCACCAACGCCAGAGAGGGAAAAACTGTTTTTT CASSPTPEREKLFF
TRBJ2-2 NA NA TRBV9 TGTGCCAGCAGCGAGCCCCCCGGGGAGCTGTTTTTT CASSEPPGELFF
TRBJ1-1 NA NA TRBV6-5 TGTGCCAGCACCTCGACTCACTACACTGAAGCTTTCTTT CASTSTHYTEAFF
TRBJ2-2 NA NA TRBV19 TGTGCCAGTAGTTTGATCCGTCAGCGGACGAACACCGGGGAGCTGTTTTTT CASSLIRQRTNTGELFF
TRBJ1-6 NA TRBD1 TRBV7-9 TGTGCCAGCAGCTCCCCGGGACAGGGGAAATCACCCCTCCACTTT CASSSPGQGKSPLHF
TRBJ1-2 NA TRBD1 TRBV5-4 TGTGCCAGCAGCTCCCGGGCAGGGGGCAGGCGGGGGTATGGCTACACCTTC CASSSRAGGRRGYGYTF
TRBJ1-6 NA NA TRBV7-3 TGTGCCAGCAGCTTAAACAGTCTTCATTCACCCCTCCACTTT CASSLNSLHSPLHF
TRBJ1-1 NA NA TRBV28 TGTGCCAGCAGAGTTAGACAGTCGGCCACTGAAGCTTTCTTT CASRVRQSATEAFF
TRBJ2-5 NA NA TRBV5-1 TGCGCCAGCAGCCACCCCGGGGGTTCGCTTGAGACCCAGTACTTC CASSHPGGSLETQYF
TRBJ1-5 NA NA TRBV2 TGTGCCAGCAGTGAATGGCCGGCGGGGCCCCAGCCCCAGCATTTT CASSEWPAGPQPQHF
TRBJ2-3 NA TRBD2 TRBV27 TGTGCCAGCAGTCCAAGCGGGAGGCCCGATACGCAGTATTTT CASSPSGRPDTQYF
TRBJ1-2 once TRBD1 TRBV6-5 TGTGCCAGCAGGGAGGGACAGACGGTCCGTGGCTACACCTTC CASREGQTVRGYTF
TRBJ2-1 NA NA TRBV6-4 TGTGCCAGCAGCAGGGGCGCAACCTACAATGAGCAGTTCTTC CASSRGATYNEQFF
TRBJ2-5 NA TRBD2 TRBV7-2 TGTGCCAGCAGCTTAGGTGCGGGGTTAGCGGGGGCCCGACGAGAGACCCAGTACTTC CASSLGAGLAGARRETQYF
TRBJ2-5 NA NA TRBV28 TGTGCCAGCAATCCGGGTTACCAAGAGACCCAGTACTTC CASNPGYQETQYF
TRBJ2-7 NA NA TRBV12-1 TGTGCCAGCAACCATTGCCCTTCGGAGGAGCAGTACTTC CASNHCPSEEQYF
TRBJ1-1 NA NA TRBV6-1 TGTGCCAGCAGTGAAAGGTGGGTAAGAGACACTGAAGCTTTCTTT CASSERWVRDTEAFF
TRBJ2-1 NA NA TRBV6-5 TGTGCCAGCGCCGGTGGGCCATGGGGCAATGAGCAGTTCTTC CASAGGPWGNEQFF
TRBJ2-7 few TRBD2 TRBV28 TGTGCCACCATACGGACTAGCGGGACCTACGAGCAGTACTTC CATIRTSGTYEQYF
TRBJ2-3 NA NA TRBV19 TGTGCCAGTAGTATAAGGTCGGGGGGCACAGATACGCAGTATTTT CASSIRSGGTDTQYF
TRBJ1-1 NA TRBD1 TRBV10-3 TGTGCCACGAGTGGACAGGGTGTAACTGAAGCTTTCTTT CATSGQGVTEAFF
TRBJ2-1 NA TRBD2 TRBV4-1 TGCGCCAGCAGCCTGGGACTAGCGTCACTCAACGGTAATGAGCAGTTCTTC CASSLGLASLNGNEQFF
TRBJ2-7 NA NA TRBV11-3 TGTGCCAGCAGCCCCGCGGGGAATACAGTCACCTACGAGCAGTACTTC CASSPAGNTVTYEQYF
TRBJ2-7 NA NA TRBV5-1 TGCGCCAGCAGCTTGAGGGGGTCCAGCTCCTACGAGCAGTACTTC CASSLRGSSSYEQYF
TRBJ2-2 once NA TRBV5-1 TGCGCCAGCAGCCGTTCGTGGACCAACACCGGGGAGCTGTTTTTT CASSRSWTNTGELFF
TRBJ2-7 NA TRBD1 TRBV9 TGTGCCAGCAGCGTAGGACAGGGAGCCTCCTACGAGCAGTACTTC CASSVGQGASYEQYF
TRBJ1-4 NA NA TRBV7-9 TGTGCCAGCAGCTTAGGGGACGAAAGCTTGGAAAAACTGTTTTTT CASSLGDESLEKLFF
TRBJ2-7 few NA TRBV30 TGTGCCTGGAGTGTACGGGACAACAAGTACTTC CAWSVRDNKYF
TRBJ1-6 NA NA TRBV6-4 TGTGCCAGCAGTCGTGACCAGGGGTTGTCACCCCTCCACTTT CASSRDQGLSPLHF
TRBJ2-2 NA NA TRBV5-1 TGCGCCAGCAGTGGGACCACGGTCACCGGGGAGCTGTTTTTT CASSGTTVTGELFF
TRBJ2-7 NA NA TRBV28 TGTGCCAGCAGTTTAGTCAGGGGTGGTGAGCAGTACTTC CASSLVRGGEQYF
TRBJ2-3 NA NA TRBV5-1 TGTGCCAGCACCGACAGTCGGGGGTCAGATACGCAGTATTTT CASTDSRGSDTQYF
TRBJ2-2 NA NA TRBV6-1 TGTGCCAGCAGTGTATCCACCGGGGAGCTGTTTTTT CASSVSTGELFF
TRBJ1-5 NA NA TRBV7-9 TGTGCCAGCAGCTTAGGCCCGGGGTTTAATCAGCCCCAGCATTTT CASSLGPGFNQPQHF
TRBJ2-2 NA NA TRBV15 TGTGCCACCAGCGAAGTTATAGGGAGGACCGGGGAGCTGTTTTTT CATSEVIGRTGELFF
TRBJ1-5 NA NA TRBV2 TGTGCCAGCAGTGAGAGGGCCGGCAATCAGCCCCAGCATTTT CASSERAGNQPQHF
TRBJ2-3 NA TRBD2 TRBV11-2 TGTGCCAGCGGAACACTAGCGGGGGCCACAGATACGCAGTATTTT CASGTLAGATDTQYF
TRBJ1-2 NA NA TRBV28 TGTGCCAGCAGTTCTCCCGGGACACGCTACGACTATGGCTACACCTTC CASSSPGTRYDYGYTF
TRBJ1-1 many NA TRBV4-1 TGCGCCAGCAGCCAAGACCCGTACACTGAAGCTTTCTTT CASSQDPYTEAFF
TRBJ1-1 NA NA TRBV6-1 TGTGCCAGCAGTCCCGGGCCGCGCACTGAAGCTTTCTTT CASSPGPRTEAFF
TRBJ2-6 NA TRBD1 TRBV29-1 TGCAGCGTAACAGGGGCGAGCTCTGGGGCCAACGTCCTGACTTTC CSVTGASSGANVLTF
TRBJ1-5 NA TRBD1 TRBV2 TGTGCCAGCAGTGAAGGTGTGGCAGGGGGCCTTCGTCAGCCCCAGCATTTT CASSEGVAGGLRQPQHF
TRBJ1-1 NA NA TRBV6-1 TGTGCCAGCGGGCAACAGCTGAACACTGAAGCTTTCTTT CASGQQLNTEAFF
TRBJ2-7 once TRBD1 TRBV19 TGTGCCAGTAGTGCTTCGGGGCAGGGGGCCTACGAGCAGTACTTC CASSASGQGAYEQYF
TRBJ2-7 NA NA TRBV9 TGTGCCAGCAGCGCAGATAGCGGTGCCGTCTCCTACGAGCAGTACTTC CASSADSGAVSYEQYF
TRBJ2-2 few NA TRBV27 TGTGCCAGCAGTTCAGGAGGGGTGAACACCGGGGAGCTGTTTTTT CASSSGGVNTGELFF
TRBJ2-6 NA TRBD2 TRBV5-5 TGTGCCAGCAGCTTGGACGGGGGGGCTGGGGCCAACGTCCTGACTTTC CASSLDGGAGANVLTF
TRBJ1-2 NA TRBD1 TRBV9 TGTGCCAGCAGCGTTTCACCGGGACAGGGAAAAGATGGCTACACCTTC CASSVSPGQGKDGYTF